This T cell receptor beta chain comes out of a study of T cells of healthy individuals. A single record per CDR3 protein comes from TCRdb applying MiXCR to the 5' RACE reads. The data hold tens of thousands of distinct CDR3 sequences, with roughly 5% observed a single time. The CDR3 is 15 residues long. V was cut by 2 bases and J by 0 bases, with 9 bases left in between. In its sample, this clonotype was seen many times. This TCR derives from a female donor in good health. The chain has TRBV7-1 and TRBJ2-3; no firm D call. Being an ORF, TRBV7-1 has a function that is uncertain. CDR3 sequence: CASSSRTSSTDTQYF. The CDR3 region has the DNA TGTGCCAGCAGCTCACGGACCTCTAGCACAGATACGCAGTATTTT.